Reported below is one TCR beta chain. Only a few counts were recorded for this clonotype. Its antigen is unknown. Base qualities were left out, and no much larger clone turns up one base away. These data belong to a study of CD8 T cells in ankylosing spondylitis listed by TCRdb under 2017. In terms of the full investigation: To find TCR variants linked to disease, the study profiled T cell receptor beta repertoires in ankylosing spondylitis patients and healthy donors. Peripheral blood was sampled, and synovial fluid was additionally collected from ankylosing spondylitis patients. In total, the full study cohort was made up of 85 to 140 healthy donors and 25 or so ankylosing spondylitis patients. The study at large found these results: Significant enrichment of the disease-linked clones was reported in matched synovial fluid samples from ankylosing spondylitis patients. Some TCR beta motif variants had previously been reported in synovial fluid and blood of reactive arthritis patients, which suggested common disease-initiation mechanisms. A TCR beta motif of eight highly homologous amino acid variants appeared characteristic of blood from ankylosing spondylitis patients. A CD8+ phenotype was shown by the disease-linked clones, which were found at relatively low frequencies in peripheral blood.

The reads were generated on an Illumina HiSeq 2500. TCR beta libraries were prepared by quantitative 5'-RACE with molecular barcodes. The study's processing was this. Disease-linked TCR variants were identified with a new computational method built on a probabilistic model of VDJ rearrangement. TCRdb reprocessing: public reads trimmed at Q25 with fastp, clones called with MiXCR, in-frame beta chains kept. When rows share a CDR3 protein, they turn into one entry using the most common DNA and genes. These V and J calls rely on TCRdb rather than the paper's analysis. For this sample the table gives over 450,000 distinct CDR3 sequences, of which about 13% were detected only once. The ten largest clones capture about 6.8% of the sample. Sequencing used blood, either unsorted or a sorted T cell fraction (not recorded which). This sequence originates from a male donor with ankylosing spondylitis.

DNA sequence: TGTGCCAGCAGCTTAGGGAACAGTTTAACTAATGAAAAACTGTTTTTT. Its protein is CASSLGNSLTNEKLFF. The chain uses TRBV7-2 and TRBJ1-4; the D gene is unclear. Based on the germline V gene, the CDR1 and CDR2 sequences are SGHTA and FQGNSA. Cut back by 1 base and 1 base, the V and J ends lie 10 bases apart. The CDR3 runs 16 amino acids, cysteine and phenylalanine included. Left in the record is the CDR3 DNA by itself, 48 bases read in frame from the first base.